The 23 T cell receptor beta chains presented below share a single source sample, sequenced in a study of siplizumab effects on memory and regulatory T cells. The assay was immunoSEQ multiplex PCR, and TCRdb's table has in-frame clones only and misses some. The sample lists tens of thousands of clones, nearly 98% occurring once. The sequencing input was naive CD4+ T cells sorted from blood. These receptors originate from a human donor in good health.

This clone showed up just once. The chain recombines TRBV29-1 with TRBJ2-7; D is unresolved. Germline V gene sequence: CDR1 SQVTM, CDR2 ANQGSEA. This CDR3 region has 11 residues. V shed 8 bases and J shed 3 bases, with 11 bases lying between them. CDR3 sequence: CSMYSGYEQYF. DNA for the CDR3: TGCAGCATGTACTCAGGCTACGAGCAGTACTTC.

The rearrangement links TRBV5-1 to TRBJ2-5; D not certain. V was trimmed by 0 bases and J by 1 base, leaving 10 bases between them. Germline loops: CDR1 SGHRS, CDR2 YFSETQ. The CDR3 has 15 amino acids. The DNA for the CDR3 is TGCGCCAGCAGCTTGGGAGTCTCGAGCCAAGAGACCCAGTACTTC. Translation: CASSLGVSSQETQYF.

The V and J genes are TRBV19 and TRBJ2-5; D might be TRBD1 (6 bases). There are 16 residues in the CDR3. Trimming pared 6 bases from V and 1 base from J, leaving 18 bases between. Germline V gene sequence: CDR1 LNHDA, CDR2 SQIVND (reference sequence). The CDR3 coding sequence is TGTGCCAGTAGCCGGGGACAAAGAGTCTTCCAAGAGACCCAGTACTTC. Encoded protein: CASSRGQRVFQETQYF. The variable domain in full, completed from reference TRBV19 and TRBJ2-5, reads DGGITQSPKYLFRKEGQNVTLSCEQNLNHDAMYWYRQDPGQGLRLIYYSQIVNDFQKGDIAEGYSVSREKKESFPLTVTSAQKNPTAFYLCASSRGQRVFQETQYFGPGTRLLVL.

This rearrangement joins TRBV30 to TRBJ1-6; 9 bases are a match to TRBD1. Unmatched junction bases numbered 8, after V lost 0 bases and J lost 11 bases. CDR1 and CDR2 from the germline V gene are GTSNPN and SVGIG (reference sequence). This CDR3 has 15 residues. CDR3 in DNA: TGTGCCTGGAGTGTACGTGGGACAGGGACTGCACCCCTCCACTTT. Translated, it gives CAWSVRGTGTAPLHF.

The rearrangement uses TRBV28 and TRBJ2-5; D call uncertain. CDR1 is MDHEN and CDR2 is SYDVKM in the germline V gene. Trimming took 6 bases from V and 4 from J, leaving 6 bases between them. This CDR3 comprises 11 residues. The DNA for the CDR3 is TGTGCCAGCAGGTTAACAGAGACCCAGTACTTC. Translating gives CASRLTETQYF.

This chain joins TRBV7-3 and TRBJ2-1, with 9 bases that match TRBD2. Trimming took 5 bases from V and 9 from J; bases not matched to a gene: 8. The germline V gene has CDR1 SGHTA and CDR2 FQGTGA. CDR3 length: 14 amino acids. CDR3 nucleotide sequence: TGTGCCAGCAGCGCTCCCGGGACTAGCTTTGAGCAGTTCTTC. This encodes CASSAPGTSFEQFF.

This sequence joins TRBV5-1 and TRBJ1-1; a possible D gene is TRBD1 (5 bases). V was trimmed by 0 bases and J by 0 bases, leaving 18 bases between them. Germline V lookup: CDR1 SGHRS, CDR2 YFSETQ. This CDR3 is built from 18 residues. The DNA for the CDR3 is TGCGCCAGCAGCTTGGTCTGGGAAGGCCGGGGGATGAACACTGAAGCTTTCTTT. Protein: CASSLVWEGRGMNTEAFF.

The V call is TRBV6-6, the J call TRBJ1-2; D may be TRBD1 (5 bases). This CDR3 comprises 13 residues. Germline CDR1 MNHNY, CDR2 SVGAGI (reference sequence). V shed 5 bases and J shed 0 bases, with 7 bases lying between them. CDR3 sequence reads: CASSRGSNYGYTF. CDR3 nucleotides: TGTGCCAGCAGTAGGGGCTCTAACTATGGCTACACCTTC.

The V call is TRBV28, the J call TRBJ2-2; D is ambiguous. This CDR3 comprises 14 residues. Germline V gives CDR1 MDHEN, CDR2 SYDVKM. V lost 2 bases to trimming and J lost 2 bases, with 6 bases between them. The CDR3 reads CASSLVRNTGELFF. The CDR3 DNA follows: TGTGCCAGCAGTTTAGTACGTAACACCGGGGAGCTGTTTTTT.

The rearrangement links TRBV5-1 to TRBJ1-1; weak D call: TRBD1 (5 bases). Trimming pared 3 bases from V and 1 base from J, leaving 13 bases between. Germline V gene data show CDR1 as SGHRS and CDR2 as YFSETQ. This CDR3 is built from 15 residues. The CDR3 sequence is CASSWGLPGNTEAFF. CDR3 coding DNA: TGCGCCAGCAGCTGGGGCCTCCCTGGGAACACTGAAGCTTTCTTT.

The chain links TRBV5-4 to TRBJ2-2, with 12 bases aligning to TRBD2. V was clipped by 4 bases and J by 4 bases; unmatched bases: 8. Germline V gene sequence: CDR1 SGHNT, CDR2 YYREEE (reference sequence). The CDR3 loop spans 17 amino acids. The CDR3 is CASSPGLAGYATGELFF. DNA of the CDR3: TGTGCCAGCAGCCCTGGACTAGCGGGGTACGCCACCGGGGAGCTGTTTTTT.

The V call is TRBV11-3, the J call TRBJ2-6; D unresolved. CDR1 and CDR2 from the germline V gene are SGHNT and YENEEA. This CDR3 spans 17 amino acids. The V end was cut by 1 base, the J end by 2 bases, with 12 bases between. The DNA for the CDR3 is TGTGCCAGCAGCTTAGTGGGATTGCGTACTGGGGCCAACGTCCTGACTTTC. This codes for CASSLVGLRTGANVLTF.

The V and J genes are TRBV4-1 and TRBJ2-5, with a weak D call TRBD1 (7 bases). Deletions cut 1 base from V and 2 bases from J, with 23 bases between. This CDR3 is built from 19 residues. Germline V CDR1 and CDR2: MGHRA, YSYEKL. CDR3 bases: TGCGCCAGCAGCCAAGTGGTCCACAGGGGACTCGCAATGCAAGAGACCCAGTACTTC. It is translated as CASSQVVHRGLAMQETQYF.

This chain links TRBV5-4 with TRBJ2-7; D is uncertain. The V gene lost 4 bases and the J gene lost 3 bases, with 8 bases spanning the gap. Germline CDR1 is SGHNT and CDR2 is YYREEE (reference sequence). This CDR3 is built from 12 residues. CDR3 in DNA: TGTGCCAGCAGCACCCACGTCTACGAGCAGTACTTC. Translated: CASSTHVYEQYF.

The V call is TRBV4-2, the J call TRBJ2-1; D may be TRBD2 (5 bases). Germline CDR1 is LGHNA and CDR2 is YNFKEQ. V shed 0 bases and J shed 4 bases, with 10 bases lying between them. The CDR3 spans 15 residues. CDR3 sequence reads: CASSQDFGEYNEQFF. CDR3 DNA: TGTGCCAGCAGCCAAGATTTCGGGGAGTACAATGAGCAGTTCTTC.

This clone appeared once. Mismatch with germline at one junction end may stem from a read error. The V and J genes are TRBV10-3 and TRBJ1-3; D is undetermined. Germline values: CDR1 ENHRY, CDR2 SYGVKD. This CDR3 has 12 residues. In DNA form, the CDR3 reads TGTGCCATCAGCGAGTCGAGGAACACCATATATTTT. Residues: CAISESRNTIYF.

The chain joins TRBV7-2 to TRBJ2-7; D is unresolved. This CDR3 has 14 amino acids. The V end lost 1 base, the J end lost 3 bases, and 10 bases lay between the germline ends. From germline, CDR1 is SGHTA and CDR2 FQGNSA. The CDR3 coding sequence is TGTGCCAGCAGCTTAGGCTCCAGATACTACGAGCAGTACTTC. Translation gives CASSLGSRYYEQYF.

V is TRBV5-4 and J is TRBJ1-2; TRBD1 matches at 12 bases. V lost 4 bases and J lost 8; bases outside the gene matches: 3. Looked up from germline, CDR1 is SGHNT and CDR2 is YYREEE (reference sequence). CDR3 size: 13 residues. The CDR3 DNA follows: TGTGCCAGCAGCAGGGACAGGGGGCAAGGCTACACCTTC. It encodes CASSRDRGQGYTF. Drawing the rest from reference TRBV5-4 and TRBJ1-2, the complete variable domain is ETGVTQSPTHLIKTRGQQVTLRCSSQSGHNTVSWYQQALGQGPQFIFQYYREEENGRGNFPPRFSGLQFPNYSSELNVNALELDDSALYLCASSRDRGQGYTFGSGTRLTVV.

The CDR3 nucleotides are TGCGCCAGCAGCTTGGAGGCTAGCGGGGTCTACGAGCAGTACTTC. The encoded protein is CASSLEASGVYEQYF. V gene TRBV5-1 combines with J gene TRBJ2-7; 9 positions agree with TRBD2. The CDR3 spans 15 residues. Trimming took 0 bases from V and 3 from J; bases not matched to a gene: 4. Germline CDR1 and CDR2: SGHRS and YFSETQ.

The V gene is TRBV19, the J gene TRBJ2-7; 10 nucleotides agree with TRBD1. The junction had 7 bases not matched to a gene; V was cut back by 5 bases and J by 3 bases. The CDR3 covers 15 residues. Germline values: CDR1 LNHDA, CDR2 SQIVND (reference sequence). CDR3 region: CASSPETGGGYEQYF. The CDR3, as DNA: TGTGCCAGTAGTCCGGAGACAGGGGGCGGCTACGAGCAGTACTTC.

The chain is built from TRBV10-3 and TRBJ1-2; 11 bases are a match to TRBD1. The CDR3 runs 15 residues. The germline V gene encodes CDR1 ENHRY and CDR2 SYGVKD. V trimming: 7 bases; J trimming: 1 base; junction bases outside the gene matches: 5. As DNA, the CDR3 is TGTGCCATCACTAAGGACAGGGGGCATAACTATGGCTACACCTTC. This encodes CAITKDRGHNYGYTF.

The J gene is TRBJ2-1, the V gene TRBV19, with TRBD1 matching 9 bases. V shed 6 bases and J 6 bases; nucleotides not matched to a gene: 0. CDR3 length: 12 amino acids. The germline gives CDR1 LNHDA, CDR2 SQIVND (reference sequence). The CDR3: CASRTGGNEQFF. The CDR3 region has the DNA TGTGCCAGTAGGACAGGGGGCAATGAGCAGTTCTTC.

The CDR3 DNA follows: TGTGCCAGCAGTTTATTCGGCGGGAACTCTGGGGCCAACGTCCTGACTTTC. Translated, it gives CASSLFGGNSGANVLTF. The rearrangement joins TRBV28 to TRBJ2-6; tentative D call: TRBD2 (6 bases). Germline CDR1 reads MDHEN; CDR2 reads SYDVKM. The CDR3 runs 17 residues. V shed 1 base and J shed 0 bases, with 10 bases lying between them.